Ten or more counts support the clone carrying this TCR beta chain. Its antigen is undetermined. Patients aged 18 to 65 with hyperthyroidism were newly diagnosed, with duration under 2 months. Diagnoses used clinical symptoms, serum thyroxine and TRAb, thyroid ultrasound and orbital computed tomography. The data derive from a study of T cells in Graves' hyperthyroidism and ophthalmopathy. Overall study results and limits: Most thyroid clonotypes that were expanded above 0.001 also turned up in blood.

Researchers amplified the TCR beta CDR3 regions from RNA transcripts. The HTBI primer set was used in a first-round RT-PCR of the TCR CDR3. TCRdb reprocessed the multiplex PCR reads with MiXCR, giving one entry per CDR3 protein. The profile shows 75,000 to 100,000 distinct CDR3 sequences, 40% of them singletons. Germline assignment: CDR1 KGHSH and CDR2 LQKENI. Trimming removed 3 bases from V and 5 bases from J, with 11 bases in between. The CDR3 runs to 13 residues. The sample taken for sequencing was peripheral blood or thyroid tissue (not recorded which). This TCR derives from a woman aged 25 to 45 with Graves' hyperthyroidism. The chain recombines TRBV18 with TRBJ2-7; no clear D. Here the CDR3 DNA reads TGTGCCAGCTCACCCCTTGTATCCCACGAGCAGTACTTC. It yields the protein CASSPLVSHEQYF. The whole variable domain, remainder taken from reference TRBV18 and TRBJ2-7, is NAGVMQNPRHLVRRRGQEARLRCSPMKGHSHVYWYRQLPEEGLKFMVYLQKENIIDESGMPKERFSAEFPKEGPSILRIQQVVRGDSAAYFCASSPLVSHEQYFGPGTRLTVT.